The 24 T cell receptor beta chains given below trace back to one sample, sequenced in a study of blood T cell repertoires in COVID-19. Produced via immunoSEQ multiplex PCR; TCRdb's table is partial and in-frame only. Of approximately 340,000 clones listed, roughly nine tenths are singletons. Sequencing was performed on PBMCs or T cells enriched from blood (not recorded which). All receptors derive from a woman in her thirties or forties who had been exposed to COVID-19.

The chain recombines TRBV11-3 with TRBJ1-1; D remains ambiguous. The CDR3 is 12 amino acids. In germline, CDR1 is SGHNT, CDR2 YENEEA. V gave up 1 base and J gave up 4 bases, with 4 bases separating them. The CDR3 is CASSLVRTEAFF. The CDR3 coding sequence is TGTGCCAGCAGCTTAGTCCGCACTGAAGCTTTCTTT.

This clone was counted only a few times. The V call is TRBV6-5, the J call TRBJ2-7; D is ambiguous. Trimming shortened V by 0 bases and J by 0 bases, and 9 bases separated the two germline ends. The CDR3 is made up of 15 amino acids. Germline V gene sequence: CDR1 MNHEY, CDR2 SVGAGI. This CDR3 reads CASSYSWSSSYEQYF. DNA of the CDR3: TGTGCCAGCAGTTACTCGTGGAGCTCCTCCTACGAGCAGTACTTC.

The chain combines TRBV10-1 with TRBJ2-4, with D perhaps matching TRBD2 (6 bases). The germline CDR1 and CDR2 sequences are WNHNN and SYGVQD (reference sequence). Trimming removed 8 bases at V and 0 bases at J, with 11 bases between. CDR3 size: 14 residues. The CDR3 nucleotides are TGCGCCAGCTCGGAGGGTTTAGCCAAAAACATTCAGTACTTC. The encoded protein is CASSEGLAKNIQYF.

CDR3 loop: CASSWEGLVADTQYF. In nucleotides, the CDR3 is TGCGCCAGCAGCTGGGAGGGACTAGTAGCGGATACGCAGTATTTT. The rearrangement joins TRBV4-3 to TRBJ2-3; 8 bases agree with TRBD2. The CDR3 has 15 residues. Germline trimming cut 5 bases from V and 6 bases from J; bases unmatched to any gene: 10. Germline loops: CDR1 LGHNA, CDR2 YSLEER.

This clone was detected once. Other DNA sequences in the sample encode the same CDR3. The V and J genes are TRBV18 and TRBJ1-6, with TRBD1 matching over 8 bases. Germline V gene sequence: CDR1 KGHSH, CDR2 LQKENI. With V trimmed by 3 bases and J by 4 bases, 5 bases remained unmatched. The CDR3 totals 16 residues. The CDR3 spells CASSPQGAGYNSPLHF. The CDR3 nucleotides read TGTGCCAGCTCACCTCAGGGGGCAGGGTATAATTCACCCCTCCACTTT.

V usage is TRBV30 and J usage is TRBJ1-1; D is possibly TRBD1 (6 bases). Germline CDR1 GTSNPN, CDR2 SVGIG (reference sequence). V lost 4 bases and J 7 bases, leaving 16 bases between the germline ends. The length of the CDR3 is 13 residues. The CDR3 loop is CAWIPPGHSEAFF. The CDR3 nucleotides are TGTGCCTGGATCCCCCCGGGACATAGTGAAGCTTTCTTT. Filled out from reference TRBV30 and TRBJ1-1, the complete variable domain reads SQTIHQWPATLVQPVGSPLSLECTVEGTSNPNLYWYRQAAGRGLQLLFYSVGIGQISSEVPQNLSASRPQDRQFILSSKKLLLSDSGFYLCAWIPPGHSEAFFGQGTRLTVV.

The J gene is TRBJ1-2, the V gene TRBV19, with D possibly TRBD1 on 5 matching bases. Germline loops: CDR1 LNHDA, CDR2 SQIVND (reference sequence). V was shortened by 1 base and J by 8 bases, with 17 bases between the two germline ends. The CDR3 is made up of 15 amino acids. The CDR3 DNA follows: TGTGCCAGTAGTATAGGAGGCAAAGGGGCGAAAGGCTACACCTTC. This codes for CASSIGGKGAKGYTF.

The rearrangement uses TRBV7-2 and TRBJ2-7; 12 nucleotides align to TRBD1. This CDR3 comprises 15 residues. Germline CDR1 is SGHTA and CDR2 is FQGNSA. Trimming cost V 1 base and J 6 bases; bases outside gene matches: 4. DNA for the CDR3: TGTGCCAGCAGCTTAGTTGGGACAGGGGGCGGCGAGCAGTACTTC. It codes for CASSLVGTGGGEQYF.

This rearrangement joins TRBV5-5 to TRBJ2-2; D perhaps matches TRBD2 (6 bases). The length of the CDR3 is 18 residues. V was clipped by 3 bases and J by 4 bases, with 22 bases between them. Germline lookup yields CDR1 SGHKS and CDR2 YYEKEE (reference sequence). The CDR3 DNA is TGTGCCAGCAGCTCCTCGGGAGAGATCGGGAGTGTCACCGGGGAGCTGTTTTTT. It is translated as CASSSSGEIGSVTGELFF.

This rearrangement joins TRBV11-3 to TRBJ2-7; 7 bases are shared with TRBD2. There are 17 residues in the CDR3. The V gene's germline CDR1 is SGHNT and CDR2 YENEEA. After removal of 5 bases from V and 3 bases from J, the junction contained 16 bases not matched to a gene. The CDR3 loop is CASSPNSPDSGLYEQYF. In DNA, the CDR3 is TGTGCCAGCAGCCCCAACTCACCCGATAGCGGGCTCTACGAGCAGTACTTC.

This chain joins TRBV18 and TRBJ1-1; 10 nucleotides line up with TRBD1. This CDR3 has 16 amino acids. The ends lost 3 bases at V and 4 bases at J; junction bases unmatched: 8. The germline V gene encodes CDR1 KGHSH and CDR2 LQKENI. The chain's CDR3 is CASSPGTGVLGTEAFF. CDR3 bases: TGTGCCAGCTCACCCGGGACAGGGGTATTGGGCACTGAAGCTTTCTTT.

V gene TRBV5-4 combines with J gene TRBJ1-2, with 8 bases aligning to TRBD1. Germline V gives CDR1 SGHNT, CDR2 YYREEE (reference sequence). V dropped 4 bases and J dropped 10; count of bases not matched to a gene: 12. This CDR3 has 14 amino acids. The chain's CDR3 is CASSPTGDSFVYTF. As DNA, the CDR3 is TGTGCCAGCAGCCCGACAGGGGACTCATTTGTCTACACCTTC.

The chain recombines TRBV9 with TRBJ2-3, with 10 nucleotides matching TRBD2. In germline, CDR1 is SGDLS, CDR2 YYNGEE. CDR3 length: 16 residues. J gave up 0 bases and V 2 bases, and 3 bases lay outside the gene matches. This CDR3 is CASSVSGGLSTDTQYF. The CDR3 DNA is TGTGCCAGCAGCGTTAGCGGGGGGCTCAGCACAGATACGCAGTATTTT.

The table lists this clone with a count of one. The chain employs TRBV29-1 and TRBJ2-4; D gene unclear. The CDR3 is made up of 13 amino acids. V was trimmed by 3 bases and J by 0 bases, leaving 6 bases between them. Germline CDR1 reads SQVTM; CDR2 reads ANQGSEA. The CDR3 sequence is CSVDHLAKNIQYF. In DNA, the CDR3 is TGCAGCGTTGATCACTTAGCCAAAAACATTCAGTACTTC.

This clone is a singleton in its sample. This chain's CDR3 is CARRGGFNQPQHF. CDR3 sequence (DNA): TGTGCCAGACGGGGGGGATTCAATCAGCCCCAGCATTTT. The chain employs TRBV19 and TRBJ1-5; D is possibly TRBD1 (5 bases). This CDR3 spans 13 amino acids. CDR1 LNHDA and CDR2 SQIVND come from the germline V gene (reference sequence). V lost 9 bases to trimming and J lost 3 bases, with 12 bases between them. Complete variable domain (other parts from reference TRBV19 and TRBJ1-5): DGGITQSPKYLFRKEGQNVTLSCEQNLNHDAMYWYRQDPGQGLRLIYYSQIVNDFQKGDIAEGYSVSREKKESFPLTVTSAQKNPTAFYLCARRGGFNQPQHFGDGTRLSIL.

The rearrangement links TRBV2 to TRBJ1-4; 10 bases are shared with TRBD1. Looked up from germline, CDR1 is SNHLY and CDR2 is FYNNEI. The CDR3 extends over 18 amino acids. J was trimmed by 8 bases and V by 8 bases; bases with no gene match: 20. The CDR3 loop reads CASGPGTGVRVLAEKLFF. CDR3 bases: TGTGCCAGCGGGCCCGGGACAGGGGTAAGAGTTCTGGCCGAAAAACTGTTTTTT.

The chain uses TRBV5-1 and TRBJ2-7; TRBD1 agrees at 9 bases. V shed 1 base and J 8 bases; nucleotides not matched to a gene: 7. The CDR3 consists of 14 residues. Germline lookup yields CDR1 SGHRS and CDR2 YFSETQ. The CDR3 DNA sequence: TGCGCCAGCAGCTTGCGGGACAGGGCTACACAGCAGTACTTC. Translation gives CASSLRDRATQQYF.

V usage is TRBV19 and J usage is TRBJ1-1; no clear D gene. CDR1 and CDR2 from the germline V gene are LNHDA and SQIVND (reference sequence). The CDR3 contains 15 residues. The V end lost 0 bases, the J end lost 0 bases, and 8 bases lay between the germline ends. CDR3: CASSIETGMNTEAFF. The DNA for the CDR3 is TGTGCCAGTAGTATAGAGACCGGGATGAACACTGAAGCTTTCTTT.

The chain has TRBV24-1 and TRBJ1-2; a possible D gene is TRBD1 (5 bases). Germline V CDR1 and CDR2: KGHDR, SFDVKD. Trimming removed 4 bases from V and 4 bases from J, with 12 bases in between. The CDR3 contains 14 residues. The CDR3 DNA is TGTGCCACCAGTGACCCGGGACTGTCCTATGGCTACACCTTC. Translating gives CATSDPGLSYGYTF.

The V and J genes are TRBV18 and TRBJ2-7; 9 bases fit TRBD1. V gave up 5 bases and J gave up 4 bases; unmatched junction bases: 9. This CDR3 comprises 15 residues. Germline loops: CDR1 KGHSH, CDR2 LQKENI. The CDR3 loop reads CASSSGQGRLYEQYF. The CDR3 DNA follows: TGTGCCAGCTCATCCGGACAGGGGCGTCTTTACGAGCAGTACTTC.

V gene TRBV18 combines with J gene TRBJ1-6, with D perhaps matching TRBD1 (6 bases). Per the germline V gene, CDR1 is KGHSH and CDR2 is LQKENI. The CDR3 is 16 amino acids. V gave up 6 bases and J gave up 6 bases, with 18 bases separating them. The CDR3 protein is CASSQGSYGANSPLHF. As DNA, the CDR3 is TGTGCCAGCTCTCAGGGGAGCTACGGGGCTAATTCACCCCTCCACTTT.

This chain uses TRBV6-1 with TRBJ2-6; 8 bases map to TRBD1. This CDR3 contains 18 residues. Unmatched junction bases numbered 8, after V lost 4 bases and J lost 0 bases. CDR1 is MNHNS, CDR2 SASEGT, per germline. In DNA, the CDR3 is TGTGCCAGCAGTGGCTTTGGACAGGGTGCCTCTGGGGCCAACGTCCTGACTTTC. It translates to CASSGFGQGASGANVLTF.

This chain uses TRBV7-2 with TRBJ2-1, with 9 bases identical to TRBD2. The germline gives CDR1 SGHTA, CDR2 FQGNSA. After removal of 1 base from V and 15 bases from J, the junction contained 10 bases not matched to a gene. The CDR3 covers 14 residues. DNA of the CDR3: TGTGCCAGCAGCTTAGTCCCTAGCGGGAATGGGGCGTTCTTC. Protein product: CASSLVPSGNGAFF.

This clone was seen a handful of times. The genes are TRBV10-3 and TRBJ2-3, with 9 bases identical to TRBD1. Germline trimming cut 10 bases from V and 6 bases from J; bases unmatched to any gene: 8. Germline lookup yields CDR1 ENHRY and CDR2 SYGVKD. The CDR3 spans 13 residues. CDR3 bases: TGTGCCACCATGGGACAGGGTATGGATACGCAGTATTTT. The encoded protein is CATMGQGMDTQYF.